Each of the 9 T cell receptor beta chains below was sequenced from the same sample in a study of radiotherapy plus CTLA-4 blockade in lung cancer. This table comes from immunoSEQ multiplex PCR, and its TCRdb copy is limited to in-frame clones, with some not included. Of more than 75,000 clones in the sample, around 87% were seen once. The input for sequencing was peripheral blood, taken from a patient treated with radiotherapy plus ipilimumab. The origin of the receptors is a human donor with non-small cell lung cancer who had stable disease on radiotherapy plus ipilimumab.

The table lists this clone with a few counts. The chain combines TRBV7-2 with TRBJ1-3; weak D call: TRBD1 (6 bases). Germline lookup yields CDR1 SGHTA and CDR2 FQGNSA. Trimming cost V 1 base and J 2 bases, with 15 bases left between them. The CDR3 totals 17 residues. As DNA, the CDR3 is TGTGCCAGCAGCTTAGAGAGCCGGGGGCTCGCTGGAAACACCATATATTTT. Its translation is CASSLESRGLAGNTIYF.

The chain couples TRBV19 to TRBJ2-1; TRBD1 might be the D (6 bases). Germline V gene lookup returns CDR1 LNHDA and CDR2 SQIVND (reference sequence). CDR3 size: 15 residues. The ends were cut back, 5 bases at V and 2 bases at J, with 13 bases in the middle. The CDR3 loop reads CASSSQGQPYNEQFF. CDR3 in DNA: TGTGCCAGTAGTTCTCAGGGACAACCCTACAATGAGCAGTTCTTC. Full variable domain (missing parts from reference TRBV19 and TRBJ2-1): DGGITQSPKYLFRKEGQNVTLSCEQNLNHDAMYWYRQDPGQGLRLIYYSQIVNDFQKGDIAEGYSVSREKKESFPLTVTSAQKNPTAFYLCASSSQGQPYNEQFFGPGTRLTVL.

The genes are TRBV6-6 and TRBJ1-6; TRBD1 agrees at 7 bases. The CDR3 sequence is 14 residues long. Trimming removed 5 bases from V and 3 bases from J; junction bases left unmatched: 1. Germline CDR1 is MNHNY and CDR2 is SVGAGI (reference sequence). CDR3 nucleotide sequence: TGTGCCAGCAGTGGGGACAGCTATAATTCACCCCTCCACTTT. Amino acids: CASSGDSYNSPLHF.

This rearrangement joins TRBV25-1 to TRBJ2-1; D gene uncertain. CDR3 length: 13 amino acids. V was clipped by 3 bases and J by 3 bases, with 6 bases between them. The V gene's germline CDR1 is MGHDK and CDR2 SYGVNS. Written as DNA, the CDR3 is TGTGCCAGCAGTGATCCAGGCTACAATGAGCAGTTCTTC. This encodes CASSDPGYNEQFF.

V is TRBV28 and J is TRBJ2-1, with TRBD2 matching over 14 bases. The trim removed 6 bases at V and 9 bases at J, leaving 7 bases unmatched. The CDR3 covers 15 residues. Germline V gene data show CDR1 as MDHEN and CDR2 as SYDVKM. The CDR3 coding sequence is TGTGCCAGCAGAGTTGGGACTAGCGGGAGCAGTGAGCAGTTCTTC. Translating it yields CASRVGTSGSSEQFF.

This clone was observed a few times. Additional DNA sequences in this sample encode the identical CDR3. The V call is TRBV7-9, the J call TRBJ1-5; tentative D call: TRBD1 (6 bases). The V and J ends lost 5 bases and 4 bases respectively, with 9 bases between them. CDR3 size: 13 residues. Germline values: CDR1 SEHNR, CDR2 FQNEAQ (reference sequence). The DNA of the CDR3 is TGTGCCAGCAGCCTACAGGGAAATCAGCCCCAGCATTTT. Amino acids: CASSLQGNQPQHF.

This clone has a handful of counts. Here the CDR3 DNA reads TGTGCCAGCAGTTCCGGGGACATCAACACTGAAGCTTTCTTT. It translates to CASSSGDINTEAFF. The chain joins TRBV27 to TRBJ1-1; D is possibly TRBD1 (6 bases). Trimming removed 4 bases from V and 2 bases from J, with 11 bases in between. Germline CDR1 and CDR2: MNHEY and SMNVEV (reference sequence). This CDR3 contains 14 residues.

The CDR3 is CASEGRALVGTEAFF. The DNA of the CDR3 is TGTGCCAGCGAGGGCAGGGCGCTAGTGGGTACTGAAGCTTTCTTT. J is TRBJ1-1 and V is TRBV21-1. TRBV21-1 is assigned pseudogene status. This CDR3 spans 15 amino acids.

This clone has only one observation. This chain joins TRBV11-2 and TRBJ2-5; 11 bases fit TRBD1. Unmatched junction bases numbered 12, after V lost 4 bases and J lost 11 bases. Germline V gene sequence: CDR1 SGHAT, CDR2 FQNNGV. The CDR3 length is 15 residues. For the CDR3, the DNA is TGTGCCAGCAGCTCGCCCGGGACAGGGGGTTGGGAGCAGTACTTC. Amino acid sequence: CASSSPGTGGWEQYF. The full variable domain, its missing parts supplied by reference TRBV11-2 and TRBJ2-5, is EAGVAQSPRYKIIEKRQSVAFWCNPISGHATLYWYQQILGQGPKLLIQFQNNGVVDDSQLPKDRFSAERLKGVDSTLKIQPAKLEDSAVYLCASSSPGTGGWEQYFGPGTRLLVL.